This is a list of T cell receptor beta chains from one sample in a study of cytomegalovirus exposure and HLA in healthy donors. Sequencing was performed with immunoSEQ multiplex PCR; in TCRdb, only in-frame clones are kept and a portion is missing. The sample has 140,000 to 150,000 clones; approximately 81% are singletons. The sample comprised PBMCs. Receptor source: a boy aged 2 to 10 in good health and CMV-seronegative. Both conserved end residues are part of each CDR3. Each record gives: J gene, V gene, CDR3 length, CDR3 protein.

TRBJ1-5 | TRBV28 | 16 | CASRGPGGLNNQPQHF
TRBJ2-7 | TRBV9 | 18 | CASSVGLAGGVARYEQYF
TRBJ2-2 | TRBV28 | 16 | CASRFLPGQLVGELFF
TRBJ1-2 | TRBV6-5 | 14 | CASSYSDRIYGYTF
TRBJ2-5 | TRBV5-4 | 14 | CASTHRGGQETQYF
TRBJ2-1 | TRBV6-5 | 15 | CASRPERARWNEQFF
TRBJ2-2 | TRBV2 | 14 | CARMTGPRTGELFF
TRBJ1-1 | TRBV5-1 | 14 | CASSFPFGNTEAFF
TRBJ1-1 | TRBV4-1 | 15 | CASSQTTGVNTEAFF
TRBJ2-3 | TRBV7-3 | 15 | CASSLGLAATDTQYF
TRBJ2-5 | TRBV4-2 | 17 | CASSQAGTSGTQETQYF
TRBJ2-7 | TRBV5-1 | 16 | CASSLVSLATTYEQYF
TRBJ1-6 | TRBV7-2 | 14 | CASSLAGANSPLHF
TRBJ1-4 | TRBV19 | 18 | CASSQGTVAHATNEKLFF
TRBJ1-5 | TRBV10-3 | 16 | CAISEGQGNSNQPQHF
TRBJ2-1 | TRBV2 | 15 | CASSSSGGLAGEQFF
TRBJ2-1 | TRBV5-6 | 16 | CASSFSGSYTYNEQFF
TRBJ1-2 | TRBV2 | 14 | CASSEVGQVYGYTF
TRBJ2-7 | TRBV5-1 | 16 | CASSSSPRTEIYEQYF
TRBJ1-2 | TRBV6-5 | 14 | CASSLLFGQDGYTF
TRBJ2-3 | TRBV4-2 | 15 | CASSQLGPRADTQYF
TRBJ2-6 | TRBV5-1 | 19 | CASSPTTGLRSSGANVLTF
TRBJ2-5 | TRBV19 | 12 | CASSVSRGPQYF
TRBJ2-7 | TRBV6-5 | 13 | CASSPSFIDEQYF